This passage covers 17 T cell receptor beta chains from one sample sequenced in a study of vaccination effects on CD4 cells after COVID-19. Researchers isolated CD4+ T cells once roughly nine days of culture had elapsed. Antigens for these TCRs are unknown. Here immunoSEQ multiplex PCR was the method, and the copy in TCRdb shows in-frame clones only, minus some. Here the sample spans 70,000 or so clones, roughly 80% being singletons. The sequences come from CD4+ T cells from PBMCs cultured without peptide, collected before COVID-19 vaccination. These receptor sequences come from a human donor who received a COVID-19 vaccine.

This clone was found a few times. The rearrangement uses TRBV19 and TRBJ2-1; TRBD1 matches 10 bases. Germline CDR1 LNHDA, CDR2 SQIVND (reference sequence). The CDR3 is 17 residues long. The junction had 12 bases not matched to a gene; V was cut back by 3 bases and J by 7 bases. CDR3 amino acids: CASSIRGTGVLMNEQFF. CDR3 in DNA: TGTGCCAGTAGTATCAGAGGGACAGGGGTGTTAATGAATGAGCAGTTCTTC.

The rearrangement joins TRBV6-5 to TRBJ1-6, with 9 bases fitting TRBD1. Per the germline V gene, CDR1 is MNHEY and CDR2 is SVGAGI. The V segment lost 0 bases and the J segment 9 bases; nucleotides outside the gene matches: 6. The CDR3 is 16 amino acids. This chain's CDR3 is CASSYSIQGAGSPLHF. The CDR3, as DNA: TGTGCCAGCAGTTACTCTATACAGGGGGCCGGTTCACCCCTCCACTTT.

The V call is TRBV2, the J call TRBJ2-5; 11 bases are a match to TRBD1. The V segment lost 6 bases and the J segment 4 bases; nucleotides outside the gene matches: 10. CDR1 is SNHLY, CDR2 FYNNEI, per germline. The CDR3 length is 16 residues. The CDR3 DNA reads as TGTGCCAGCAGCTTCGGACAGGGGGCTGGGTTAGAGACCCAGTACTTC. Residues: CASSFGQGAGLETQYF.

V and J are TRBV3-1 (or the pseudogene TRBV3-2) and TRBJ2-3; 9 positions match TRBD2. The CDR3 contains 18 residues. Germline lookup yields CDR1 LGHDT and CDR2 YNNKEL (reference sequence). Unmatched junction bases numbered 10, after V lost 1 base and J lost 2 bases. The CDR3 reads CASSQGVGGGAPTDTQYF. The CDR3 DNA follows: TGTGCCAGCAGCCAAGGAGTTGGCGGGGGGGCACCCACAGATACGCAGTATTTT.

The chain couples TRBV6-5 to TRBJ1-2, with a weak D call TRBD1 (6 bases). Trimming shortened V by 6 bases and J by 6 bases, and 14 bases separated the two germline ends. In germline, CDR1 is MNHEY, CDR2 SVGAGI. This CDR3 spans 13 amino acids. The CDR3 reads CASRATGIHGYTF. The CDR3 bases are TGTGCCAGCAGAGCCACAGGGATCCATGGCTACACCTTC.

The chain recombines TRBV28 with TRBJ2-2; 10 positions agree with TRBD1. J lost 5 bases, V lost 7 bases, and 7 bases had no gene match. Germline-derived CDR1 and CDR2 are MDHEN and SYDVKM. CDR3 length: 15 residues. The CDR3 sequence: CASTSGTGVTGELFF. The CDR3, as DNA: TGTGCCAGCACCTCCGGGACAGGGGTTACCGGGGAGCTGTTTTTT.

This clone occurred once. The CDR3 is CASSLSGSEVYGYTF. CDR3 nucleotides: TGTGCCAGCAGCTTATCAGGGTCGGAAGTCTATGGCTACACCTTC. This chain connects TRBV7-2 to TRBJ1-2; weak D call: TRBD1 (5 bases). Trimming removed 2 bases at V and 4 bases at J, with 14 bases between. Germline V gene data show CDR1 as SGHTA and CDR2 as FQGNSA. CDR3 size: 15 residues. The full variable domain, in which reference TRBV7-2 and TRBJ1-2 provide the parts outside the CDR3, is GAGVSQSPSNKVTEKGKDVELRCDPISGHTALYWYRQSLGQGLEFLIYFQGNSAPDKSGLPSDRFSAERTGGSVSTLTIQRTQQEDSAVYLCASSLSGSEVYGYTFGSGTRLTVV.

The chain joins TRBV30 to TRBJ1-5; D ambiguous. V was clipped by 0 bases and J by 1 base, with 7 bases between them. From germline, CDR1 is GTSNPN and CDR2 SVGIG (reference sequence). The CDR3 length is 14 residues. In nucleotides, the CDR3 is TGTGCCTGGAGTGTACCGGGGAGCAATCAGCCCCAGCATTTT. Its protein product is CAWSVPGSNQPQHF.

The CDR3: CASSQDRVGNQPQHF. In nucleotides, the CDR3 is TGTGCCAGCAGCCAAGATAGGGTAGGAAATCAGCCCCAGCATTTT. The gene calls are TRBV4-2 and TRBJ1-5; D is unclear. Germline loops: CDR1 LGHNA, CDR2 YNFKEQ. Trimming removed 0 bases at V and 4 bases at J, with 10 bases between. This CDR3 contains 15 residues.

J is TRBJ2-5 and V is TRBV29-1, with TRBD2 matching over 8 bases. Trimming took 2 bases from V and 2 from J; bases not matched to a gene: 7. Germline CDR1 reads SQVTM; CDR2 reads ANQGSEA. The CDR3 totals 15 residues. The CDR3 coding sequence is TGCAGCGTTGAAAAAGCGGGGGCTGCTCAAGAGACCCAGTACTTC. It encodes CSVEKAGAAQETQYF.

The chain carries TRBV18 and TRBJ1-2; 11 bases align to TRBD1. Trimming cost V 3 bases and J 4 bases; bases outside gene matches: 13. The CDR3 totals 18 residues. Germline V gene lookup returns CDR1 KGHSH and CDR2 LQKENI. As DNA, the CDR3 is TGTGCCAGCTCACCCATTCGGGGACAGGGGGGACGTTCCTATGGCTACACCTTC. This codes for CASSPIRGQGGRSYGYTF. Complete variable domain (other parts from reference TRBV18 and TRBJ1-2): NAGVMQNPRHLVRRRGQEARLRCSPMKGHSHVYWYRQLPEEGLKFMVYLQKENIIDESGMPKERFSAEFPKEGPSILRIQQVVRGDSAAYFCASSPIRGQGGRSYGYTFGSGTRLTVV.

The chain couples TRBV5-5 to TRBJ2-1, with a tentative D call TRBD1 (5 bases). V was shortened by 4 bases and J by 4 bases, with 12 bases between the two germline ends. CDR1 and CDR2 (germline): SGHKS, YYEKEE (reference sequence). CDR3 size: 14 residues. CDR3 in amino acids: CASSVRVVYNEQFF. The DNA for the CDR3 is TGTGCCAGCAGCGTCAGGGTGGTTTACAATGAGCAGTTCTTC.

This clone was seen a few times. The rearrangement links TRBV11-2 to TRBJ2-7; maybe TRBD2 (5 bases). The CDR3 spans 15 residues. Germline loops: CDR1 SGHAT, CDR2 FQNNGV. Trimming removed 3 bases from V and 1 base from J, with 13 bases in between. Written as DNA, the CDR3 is TGTGCCAGCAGCTTGGGTTACGGGGTTTCCTACGAGCAGTACGTC. This codes for CASSLGYGVSYEQYV.

The rearrangement joins TRBV6-6 to TRBJ2-7, with 7 bases matching TRBD1. After removal of 5 bases from V and 4 bases from J, the junction contained 5 bases not matched to a gene. CDR1 and CDR2 (germline): MNHNY, SVGAGI (reference sequence). The CDR3 is 13 residues long. The CDR3 sequence is CASSKIQGYEQYV. The CDR3 nucleotides are TGTGCCAGCAGTAAGATACAGGGGTACGAGCAGTACGTC.

The V and J genes are TRBV21-1 and TRBJ1-6. TRBV21-1 is shown as a pseudogene. This CDR3 is 10 amino acids long. CDR3 bases: TGTGCCAGCTCCCTGGAGCCCCTGCGCTTT. It yields the protein CASSLEPLRF.

In nucleotides, the CDR3 is TGTGCCAGCTCACCTCACGTGGGAGACTACAATGAGCAGTTCTTC. Its protein is CASSPHVGDYNEQFF. The chain couples TRBV18 to TRBJ2-1; perhaps TRBD2 as D (5 bases). V lost 3 bases and J lost 3, with 12 bases in between. The CDR3 covers 15 residues. Germline-derived CDR1 and CDR2 are KGHSH and LQKENI.

The chain has TRBV24-1 and TRBJ1-1, with TRBD1 matching 11 bases. The CDR3 runs 15 residues. Germline lookup yields CDR1 KGHDR and CDR2 SFDVKD. V lost 3 bases to trimming and J lost 3 bases; unmatched junction nucleotides: 2. The CDR3, as DNA: TGTGCCACCAGTGATCCGGGACAGGGGGACACTGAAGCTTTCTTT. Translation gives CATSDPGQGDTEAFF.